Listed below are T cell receptor beta chains from one sample, sequenced in a study of blood T cell repertoires in COVID-19. Measured with immunoSEQ multiplex PCR; TCRdb has only the in-frame clones, and not every one. The table records 150,000 to 200,000 clones, approximately 81% of them present only once. The sequencing input was peripheral blood. These receptor sequences come from a man aged 40-55 years with acute or convalescent COVID-19. The CDR3 runs from the conserved cysteine through the conserved F or W. Clone size is given for some rows only: seen once, a few or many times, or a class if the clone is expanded.

clone_size j_call v_call cdr3_aa
NA TRBJ2-3 TRBV27 CASSLSWGRTDTQYF
few TRBJ2-7 TRBV5-8 CASSARTGGVEQYF
NA TRBJ2-7 TRBV30 CAWGGGAGRQYF
NA TRBJ1-2 TRBV30 CAWSQPTQFSYGYTF
NA TRBJ1-2 TRBV5-5 CASSQRGGDGYTF
NA TRBJ1-4 TRBV5-1 CASSPPGQAGEKLFF
NA TRBJ2-3 TRBV10-2 CASSDPGQSTDTQYF
NA TRBJ1-5 TRBV5-6 CASSLGGGPRQPQHF
NA TRBJ1-1 TRBV18 CASSPGGTGLAAEAFF
NA TRBJ2-6 TRBV9 CASSRGQGLGANVLTF
NA TRBJ2-7 TRBV24-1 CATSSGYEQYF
NA TRBJ2-5 TRBV7-9 CASSTIAGGPQETQYF